This T cell receptor beta chain originates from a study of OX40 agonist ivuxolimab in advanced cancers. Of note for this clone: Its target is not known.

Using immunoSEQ multiplex PCR, the repertoire was profiled, and TCRdb retains in-frame clones only, with some absent. The sample contains around 75,000 clones, about 90% of which appear only once. Study conclusions and caveats: Clonal expansion by week 6 occurred in CD4+ and CD8+ blood T cells (at 0.1 to 3.0 mg/kg).

V was cut by 5 bases and J by 5 bases, with 18 bases left in between. The CDR3 runs to 14 residues. Germline CDR1 reads GTSNPN; CDR2 reads SVGIG (reference sequence). The input for sequencing was CD4+ or CD8+ T cells sorted from blood, taken in a trial of the OX40 agonist ivuxolimab. The gene calls are TRBV30 and TRBJ1-2, with D possibly TRBD1 on 6 matching bases. The sequence derives from an adult with an advanced solid tumor such as melanoma, head and neck, liver or kidney cancer. CDR3 loop: CAWARDIGLYGYTF. The CDR3 DNA follows: TGTGCCTGGGCTCGGGACATTGGGTTGTATGGCTACACCTTC. The whole variable domain, remainder taken from reference TRBV30 and TRBJ1-2, is SQTIHQWPATLVQPVGSPLSLECTVEGTSNPNLYWYRQAAGRGLQLLFYSVGIGQISSEVPQNLSASRPQDRQFILSSKKLLLSDSGFYLCAWARDIGLYGYTFGSGTRLTVV.